Following are 23 T cell receptor beta chains from one sample sequenced in a study of blood T cell repertoires in COVID-19. The protocol was immunoSEQ multiplex PCR, while the TCRdb copy is restricted to in-frame clones and leaves out a portion. The data contain approximately 300,000 clones, roughly 87% of them singletons. The specimen sequenced was peripheral blood. The receptors originated from a man between 18 and 35 years old with active or convalescent COVID-19.

The rearrangement uses TRBV20-1 and TRBJ1-3, with TRBD1 matching 8 bases. The CDR3 length is 14 residues. V trimming: 3 bases; J trimming: 4 bases; junction bases outside the gene matches: 5. Germline lookup yields CDR1 DFQATT and CDR2 SNEGSKA (reference sequence). The CDR3 nucleotides read TGCAGTGCTAGTCAGGGGGCACAGGGAAACACCATATATTTT. Its translation is CSASQGAQGNTIYF.

The chain employs TRBV24-1 and TRBJ2-7; 7 bases line up with TRBD1. This CDR3 has 13 amino acids. V shed 3 bases and J 6 bases; nucleotides not matched to a gene: 4. Germline CDR1 KGHDR, CDR2 SFDVKD. In DNA, the CDR3 is TGTGCCACCAGTGATGGACAGGCGGGCGAGCAGTACTTC. As protein: CATSDGQAGEQYF.

This clone was recorded only once. The chain combines TRBV7-2 with TRBJ1-1; perhaps TRBD1 as D (6 bases). The germline CDR1 and CDR2 sequences are SGHTA and FQGNSA. V dropped 5 bases and J dropped 4 bases, with 14 bases sitting between them. The CDR3 sequence is 14 residues long. The CDR3 DNA sequence: TGTGCCAGCAGCCCACAGGGAGGGGGCACTGAAGCTTTCTTT. Its protein is CASSPQGGGTEAFF.

As for this clone: In the same sample, other DNA sequences code for this CDR3. The chain has TRBV12-3 or TRBV12-4 and TRBJ1-2, with a possible D match to TRBD1 (5 bases). V lost 6 bases and J 1 base, leaving 9 bases between the germline ends. The CDR3 length is 13 residues. CDR3: CASSPTVNYGYTF. DNA for the CDR3: TGTGCCAGCAGCCCGACAGTTAACTATGGCTACACCTTC.

In DNA form, the CDR3 reads TGCAGCGTTGTCGGCCTAGCGGGAGGGATAGATACGCAGTATTTT. Translation: CSVVGLAGGIDTQYF. The chain combines TRBV29-1 with TRBJ2-3; 12 positions agree with TRBD2. The J segment lost 5 bases and the V segment lost 4 bases, leaving 7 bases of the junction unmatched. CDR3 length: 15 amino acids. CDR1 and CDR2 from the germline V gene are SQVTM and ANQGSEA.

This clone appeared a few times. The chain employs TRBV28 and TRBJ1-2, with no clear D. The germline CDR1 and CDR2 sequences are MDHEN and SYDVKM. This CDR3 has 11 amino acids. The V end was cut by 6 bases, the J end by 7 bases, with 9 bases between. The CDR3 DNA reads TGTGCCAGCAGGCCCGAGCGTGGCTACACCTTC. Protein sequence: CASRPERGYTF.

For the CDR3, the DNA is TGTGCCAGCGGTAAGACAGGGGTCGAGCAGTACTTC. This codes for CASGKTGVEQYF. This chain uses TRBV6-5 with TRBJ2-7; 8 bases fit TRBD1. The V and J ends lost 8 bases and 6 bases, in that order; junction bases with no gene match: 6. There are 12 residues in the CDR3. Germline V gives CDR1 MNHEY, CDR2 SVGAGI.

The genes are TRBV11-2 and TRBJ2-1, with 9 bases lining up with TRBD2. Germline trimming cut 5 bases from V and 3 bases from J; bases unmatched to any gene: 8. Germline V lookup: CDR1 SGHAT, CDR2 FQNNGV. This CDR3 spans 16 amino acids. CDR3 DNA: TGTGCCAGCAGCGGACTGACTAGCGGTTTCTACAATGAGCAGTTCTTC. It specifies CASSGLTSGFYNEQFF.

The chain combines TRBV6-4 with TRBJ2-3; 9 nucleotides match TRBD2. Per germline, CDR1 MRHNA and CDR2 SNTAGT. The CDR3 totals 17 residues. The V and J ends lost 6 bases and 0 bases, in that order; junction bases with no gene match: 10. The CDR3 region is CASRGCTSGPSTDTQYF. For the CDR3, the DNA is TGTGCCAGCAGAGGCTGTACTAGCGGGCCTAGCACAGATACGCAGTATTTT.

CDR3 DNA sequence: TGTGCCAGCAGTTACACCCTAGCCCTTAACACAGATACGCAGTATTTT. Translated, it gives CASSYTLALNTDTQYF. The chain couples TRBV6-5 to TRBJ2-3; D may be TRBD2 (5 bases). The V gene lost 2 bases and the J gene lost 2 bases, with 14 bases spanning the gap. CDR1 is MNHEY and CDR2 is SVGAGI in the germline V gene. This CDR3 has 16 amino acids.

V and J are TRBV28 and TRBJ2-5; D may be TRBD2 (6 bases). The germline V gene encodes CDR1 MDHEN and CDR2 SYDVKM. Trimming pared 3 bases from V and 1 base from J, leaving 9 bases between. This CDR3 is 14 amino acids long. CDR3 bases: TGTGCCAGCAGTTTCCAGCGGGTCCAAGAGACCCAGTACTTC. As protein: CASSFQRVQETQYF.

Here the CDR3 DNA reads TGTGCCAGCAGCCAAGATCGGGGTCAGCCCCAGCATTTT. Encoded protein: CASSQDRGQPQHF. This rearrangement joins TRBV3-1 (or the pseudogene TRBV3-2) to TRBJ1-5, with unresolved D. CDR1 and CDR2 (germline): LGHDT, YNNKEL (reference sequence). CDR3 length equals 13 residues. V gave up 0 bases and J gave up 6 bases, with 6 bases separating them.

The chain couples TRBV2 to TRBJ1-2, with TRBD1 identical over 7 bases. This CDR3 region has 13 residues. Trimming at V came to 6 bases and at J to 7 bases, leaving 8 bases not matched to a gene. Per germline, CDR1 SNHLY and CDR2 FYNNEI. The CDR3, as DNA: TGTGCCAGCAGGACAGGGTCCGGGAGTGGCTACACCTTC. Translation gives CASRTGSGSGYTF.

Comments on this clone: This sample also contains other DNA sequences that code for the same CDR3. The genes are TRBV5-1 and TRBJ1-1; 11 positions agree with TRBD1. V lost 3 bases, J lost 3 bases, and 1 base stayed unmatched. Germline CDR1 is SGHRS and CDR2 is YFSETQ. The length of the CDR3 is 14 residues. CDR3 in amino acids: CASSWGQGDTEAFF. CDR3 in DNA: TGCGCCAGCAGCTGGGGACAGGGGGACACTGAAGCTTTCTTT.

The rearrangement links TRBV7-9 to TRBJ2-2; 9 bases map to TRBD2. The CDR3 length is 17 residues. Germline V CDR1 and CDR2: SEHNR, FQNEAQ (reference sequence). V gave up 5 bases and J gave up 4 bases; unmatched junction bases: 11. CDR3 protein: CASSPESRGRGTGELFF. The DNA for the CDR3 is TGTGCCAGCAGCCCTGAATCTCGCGGGAGGGGCACCGGGGAGCTGTTTTTT.

The J gene is TRBJ2-1, the V gene TRBV5-1; 10 bases align to TRBD2. The J segment lost 5 bases and the V segment lost 6 bases, leaving 8 bases of the junction unmatched. The V gene's germline CDR1 is SGHRS and CDR2 YFSETQ. There are 15 residues in the CDR3. The CDR3 sequence is CASNLAGGGHNEQFF. Written as DNA, the CDR3 is TGCGCCAGCAATTTAGCGGGAGGAGGCCACAATGAGCAGTTCTTC.

This clone was counted between two and nine times. The chain joins TRBV24-1 to TRBJ1-3; D gene uncertain. The CDR3 consists of 14 residues. CDR1 is KGHDR and CDR2 is SFDVKD in the germline V gene. Trimming stripped 2 bases from V and 3 bases from J, with 7 bases between. The CDR3 reads CATSDSSSGNTIYF. The CDR3 DNA reads TGTGCCACCAGTGATTCGTCCAGTGGAAACACCATATATTTT.

The CDR3 DNA reads TGTGCCAGCAGTTACTCCTCGGGGTCCCTAGAAGCTTTCTTT. It translates to CASSYSSGSLEAFF. The chain joins TRBV27 to TRBJ1-1; D gene uncertain. Trimming removed 4 bases from V and 8 bases from J, with 17 bases in between. Germline values: CDR1 MNHEY, CDR2 SMNVEV (reference sequence). CDR3 size: 14 residues.

V gene TRBV27 combines with J gene TRBJ1-5; a weak D match, TRBD1 (5 bases). Deletions cut 5 bases from V and 2 bases from J, with 10 bases between. Germline V gene sequence: CDR1 MNHEY, CDR2 SMNVEV (reference sequence). The CDR3 contains 14 residues. The CDR3 DNA reads as TGTGCCAGCAGTAACGACAGACGCAATCAGCCCCAGCATTTT. Translation gives CASSNDRRNQPQHF.

This chain joins TRBV27 and TRBJ1-5; maybe TRBD1 (6 bases). This CDR3 is 13 amino acids long. The V end was cut by 2 bases, the J end by 8 bases, with 10 bases between. CDR1 and CDR2 (germline): MNHEY, SMNVEV (reference sequence). For the CDR3, the DNA is TGTGCCAGCAGTTTAGTGGGGGCCGAGCCCCAGCATTTT. Translation: CASSLVGAEPQHF.

The V call is TRBV28, the J call TRBJ1-6, with D tentatively TRBD1 (6 bases). V shed 4 bases and J shed 5 bases, with 12 bases lying between them. This CDR3 contains 15 residues. Per germline, CDR1 MDHEN and CDR2 SYDVKM. The CDR3 sequence: CASSSHRDHNSPLHF. CDR3 bases: TGTGCCAGCAGTTCACACAGGGACCATAATTCACCCCTCCACTTT.

The gene calls are TRBV25-1 and TRBJ2-6; TRBD1 aligns across 8 bases. Trimming at V came to 6 bases and at J to 2 bases, leaving 3 bases not matched to a gene. CDR3 length: 15 amino acids. CDR1 and CDR2 (germline): MGHDK, SYGVNS. The CDR3 DNA follows: TGTGCCAGCAGGAGACAGGGGACTGGGGCCAACGTCCTGACTTTC. Residues: CASRRQGTGANVLTF.

The rearrangement links TRBV6-5 to TRBJ2-3; 7 nucleotides agree with TRBD2. J gave up 4 bases and V 7 bases, and 5 bases lay outside the gene matches. CDR3 length: 13 residues. CDR1 MNHEY and CDR2 SVGAGI come from the germline V gene. CDR3 residues: CASTQGLADTQYF. The CDR3 DNA follows: TGTGCCAGCACCCAAGGACTAGCAGATACGCAGTATTTT.